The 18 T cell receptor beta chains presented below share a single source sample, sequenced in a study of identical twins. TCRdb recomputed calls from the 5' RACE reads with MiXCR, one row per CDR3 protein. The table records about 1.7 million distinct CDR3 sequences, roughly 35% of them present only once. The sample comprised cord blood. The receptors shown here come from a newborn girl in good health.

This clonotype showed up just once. In DNA, the CDR3 is TGCAGTGCTAGTGTAGGGCCGAGCTCCTACGAGCAGTACTTC. Amino acids: CSASVGPSSYEQYF. The rearrangement joins TRBV20-1 to TRBJ2-7, with unresolved D. CDR3 length equals 14 residues. Germline CDR1 and CDR2: DFQATT and SNEGSKA (reference sequence). Trimming took off 3 bases at V and 0 bases at J, with 12 bases between the two ends.

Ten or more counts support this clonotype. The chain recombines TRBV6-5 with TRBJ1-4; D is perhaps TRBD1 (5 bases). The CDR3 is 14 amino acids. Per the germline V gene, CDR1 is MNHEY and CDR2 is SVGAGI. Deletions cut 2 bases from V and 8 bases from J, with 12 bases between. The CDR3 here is CASSYRGRGEKLFF. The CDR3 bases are TGTGCCAGCAGTTACAGGGGCCGGGGAGAAAAACTGTTTTTT.

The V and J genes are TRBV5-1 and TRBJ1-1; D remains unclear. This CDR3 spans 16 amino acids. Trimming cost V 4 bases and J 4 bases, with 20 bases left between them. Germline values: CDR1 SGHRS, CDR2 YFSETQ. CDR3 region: CASSPTEASVATEAFF. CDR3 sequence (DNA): TGCGCCAGCAGCCCGACGGAGGCGAGCGTCGCCACTGAAGCTTTCTTT.

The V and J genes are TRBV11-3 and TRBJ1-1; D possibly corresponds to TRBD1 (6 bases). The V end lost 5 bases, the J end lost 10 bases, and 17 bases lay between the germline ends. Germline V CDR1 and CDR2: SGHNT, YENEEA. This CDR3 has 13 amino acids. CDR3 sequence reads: CASSPRAGERAFF. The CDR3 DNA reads TGTGCCAGCAGCCCCCGGGCAGGGGAAAGAGCTTTCTTT.

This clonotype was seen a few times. For the CDR3, the DNA is TGTGCCAGCAGCCAAGACCTCGTGGGACTAGACCATTACAATGAGCAGTTCTTC. Its protein is CASSQDLVGLDHYNEQFF. The genes are TRBV4-2 and TRBJ2-1; 8 bases are a match to TRBD2. V lost 0 bases, J lost 4 bases, and 11 bases stayed unmatched. Germline V lookup: CDR1 LGHNA, CDR2 YNFKEQ. CDR3 length equals 18 residues.

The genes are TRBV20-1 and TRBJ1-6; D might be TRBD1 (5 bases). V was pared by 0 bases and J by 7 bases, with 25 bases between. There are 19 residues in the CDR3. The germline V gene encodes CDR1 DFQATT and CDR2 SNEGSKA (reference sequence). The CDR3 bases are TGCAGTGCTAGAGATTCGCCACCAGACAGACGAATTACCAATTCACCCCTCCACTTT. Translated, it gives CSARDSPPDRRITNSPLHF.

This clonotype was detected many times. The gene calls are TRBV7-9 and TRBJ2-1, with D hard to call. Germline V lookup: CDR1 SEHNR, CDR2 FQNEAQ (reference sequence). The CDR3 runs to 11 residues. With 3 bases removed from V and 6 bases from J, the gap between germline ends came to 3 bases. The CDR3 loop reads CASSFSNEQFF. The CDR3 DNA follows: TGTGCCAGCAGCTTCTCCAATGAGCAGTTCTTC.

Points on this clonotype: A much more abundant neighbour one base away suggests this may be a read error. The CDR3 reads CASGSDRGIGYTF. CDR3 DNA: TGTGCCAGCGGTTCGGACAGGGGGATTGGCTACACCTTC. The chain employs TRBV28 and TRBJ1-2; TRBD1 aligns across 10 bases. Per the germline V gene, CDR1 is MDHEN and CDR2 is SYDVKM. Trimming removed 8 bases from V and 7 bases from J; junction bases left unmatched: 7. The CDR3 is 13 residues long.

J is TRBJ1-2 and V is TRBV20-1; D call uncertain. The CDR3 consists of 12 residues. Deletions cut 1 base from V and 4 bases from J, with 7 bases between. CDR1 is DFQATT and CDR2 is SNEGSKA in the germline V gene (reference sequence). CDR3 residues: CSARAGLYGYTF. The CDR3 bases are TGCAGTGCTAGAGCCGGGCTCTATGGCTACACCTTC.

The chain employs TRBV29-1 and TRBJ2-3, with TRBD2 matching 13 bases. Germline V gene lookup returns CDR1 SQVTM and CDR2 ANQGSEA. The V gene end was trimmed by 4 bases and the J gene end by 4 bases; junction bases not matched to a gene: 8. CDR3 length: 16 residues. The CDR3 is CSVVGTSGTLADTQYF. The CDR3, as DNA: TGCAGCGTTGTGGGGACTAGCGGGACCCTAGCAGATACGCAGTATTTT.

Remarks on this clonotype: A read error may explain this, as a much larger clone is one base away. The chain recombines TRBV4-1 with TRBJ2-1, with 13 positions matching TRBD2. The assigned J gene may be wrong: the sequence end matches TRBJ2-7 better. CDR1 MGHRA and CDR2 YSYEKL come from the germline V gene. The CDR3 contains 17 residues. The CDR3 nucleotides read TGCGCCAGCAGCCAATGGACTAGCGGGAGCTCCTACAATGAGCAGTACTTC. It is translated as CASSQWTSGSSYNEQYF.

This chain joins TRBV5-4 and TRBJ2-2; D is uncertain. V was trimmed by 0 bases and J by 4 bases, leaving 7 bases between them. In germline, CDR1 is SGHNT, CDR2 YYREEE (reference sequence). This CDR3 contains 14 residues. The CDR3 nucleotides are TGTGCCAGCAGCTTGGGGCGGACCACCGGGGAGCTGTTTTTT. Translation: CASSLGRTTGELFF.

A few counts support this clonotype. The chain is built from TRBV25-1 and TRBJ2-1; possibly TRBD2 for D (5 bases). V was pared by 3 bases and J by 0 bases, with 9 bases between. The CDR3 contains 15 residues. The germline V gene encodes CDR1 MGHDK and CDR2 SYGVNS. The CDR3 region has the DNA TGTGCCAGCAGTGACCCGGGGAGCTCCTACAATGAGCAGTTCTTC. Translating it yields CASSDPGSSYNEQFF.

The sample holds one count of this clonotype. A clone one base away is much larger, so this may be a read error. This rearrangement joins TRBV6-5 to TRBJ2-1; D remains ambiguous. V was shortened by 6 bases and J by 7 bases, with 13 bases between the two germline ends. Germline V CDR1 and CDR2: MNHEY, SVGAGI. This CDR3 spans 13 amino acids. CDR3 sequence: CASRQGLLNEQFF. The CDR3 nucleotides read TGTGCCAGCAGACAAGGGCTACTTAATGAGCAGTTCTTC.

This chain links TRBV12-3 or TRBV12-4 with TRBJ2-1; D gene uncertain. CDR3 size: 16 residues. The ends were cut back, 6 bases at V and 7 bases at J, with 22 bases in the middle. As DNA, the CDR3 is TGTGCCAGCAGAGGCGCCGGCGCCCTGGTTGGAAATGAGCAGTTCTTC. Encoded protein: CASRGAGALVGNEQFF.

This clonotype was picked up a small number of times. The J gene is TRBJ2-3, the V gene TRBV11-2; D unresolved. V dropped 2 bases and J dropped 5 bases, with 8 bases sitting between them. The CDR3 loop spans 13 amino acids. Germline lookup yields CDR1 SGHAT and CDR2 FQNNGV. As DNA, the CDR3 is TGTGCCAGCAGCTTATCCCCCCGAGATACGCAGTATTTT. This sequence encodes CASSLSPRDTQYF.

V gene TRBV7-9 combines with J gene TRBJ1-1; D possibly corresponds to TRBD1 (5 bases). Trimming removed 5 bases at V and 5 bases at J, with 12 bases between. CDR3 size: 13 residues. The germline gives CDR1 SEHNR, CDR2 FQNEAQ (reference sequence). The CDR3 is CASSVKDTTEAFF. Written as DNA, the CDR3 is TGTGCCAGCAGCGTTAAGGACACAACTGAAGCTTTCTTT.

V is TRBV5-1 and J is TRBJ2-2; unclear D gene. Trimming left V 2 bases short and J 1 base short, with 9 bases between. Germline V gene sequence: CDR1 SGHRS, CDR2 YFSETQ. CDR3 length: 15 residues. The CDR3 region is CASSFLDGNTGELFF. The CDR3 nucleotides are TGCGCCAGCAGCTTCTTGGACGGGAACACCGGGGAGCTGTTTTTT.